This T cell receptor (beta chain) stems from a study of T cells expressing NK-cell markers. CDR1 and CDR2 (germline): SGHRS, YFSETQ. The length of the CDR3 is 15 residues. TCRdb reprocessed the 5' RACE reads and stores each CDR3 protein as one record, lacking DNA. The ten top clones account for around 10%, within a sample of roughly 390,000 distinct CDR3 sequences. The sequenced material came from blood T cells: a sorted CD56 or NKG2C T cell subset, CD4+ or CD8+ T cells, or bulk PBMC T cells (not recorded which). The rearrangement links TRBV5-1 to TRBJ1-5; absent DNA, TCRdb's TRBD1 call cannot be checked. The TCR was taken from a woman in her fifties or sixties in good health. Here the CDR3 reads CASSLEGGAGQPQHF.